This is a list of T cell receptor beta chains from one sample in a study of T-cell reconstitution after alpha-beta-depleted transplantation in children. TCRdb re-called the PCR reads with MiXCR, one entry per CDR3 protein. The sample yields some 830,000 distinct CDR3 sequences, roughly 15% seen once. Sample: PBMCs, mostly from graft donor cells, taken 360 days after TCRalphabeta/CD19-depleted stem cell transplant. The receptors originated from a male patient under 18 who had a stem cell transplant for acute lymphoblastic leukemia, so the T cells may come from the graft donor. The CDR3 runs from the conserved cysteine through the conserved F or W. Each record gives: V gene, J gene, CDR3 length, clone size, D gene, CDR3 DNA, CDR3 protein. A D gene is named only where the DNA matches it firmly. The size of a clone is reported for some rows only, either as once, few or many, or as a class for expanded clones.

V gene: TRBV29-1; J gene: TRBJ2-7; CDR3 length: 15; clone size: NA; D gene: NA; CDR3 DNA: TGCAGCGTTGAAGCTGGGCACGGAATTCCCTACGAGCAGTACTTC; CDR3 protein: CSVEAGHGIPYEQYF
V gene: TRBV20-1; J gene: TRBJ1-5; CDR3 length: 20; clone size: few; D gene: NA; CDR3 DNA: TGCAGTGCTAGAGATGGGGACCGGACTCAGGGCCCCTATAGCAATCAGCCCCAGCATTTT; CDR3 protein: CSARDGDRTQGPYSNQPQHF
V gene: TRBV10-3; J gene: TRBJ2-3; CDR3 length: 15; clone size: many; D gene: TRBD1; CDR3 DNA: TGTGCCATCAGTGAGTCGGGGGACAGGGGAGATACGCAGTATTTT; CDR3 protein: CAISESGDRGDTQYF
V gene: TRBV7-9; J gene: TRBJ2-7; CDR3 length: 13; clone size: many; D gene: NA; CDR3 DNA: TGTGCCAGCAGCCACAGGGAGACCTACGAGCAGTACTTC; CDR3 protein: CASSHRETYEQYF
V gene: TRBV2; J gene: TRBJ1-1; CDR3 length: 14; clone size: once; D gene: NA; CDR3 DNA: TGTGCCAGCATCCGGACTCTCGAGGGCACTGAAGCTTTCTTT; CDR3 protein: CASIRTLEGTEAFF
V gene: TRBV24-1; J gene: TRBJ1-5; CDR3 length: 17; clone size: few; D gene: NA; CDR3 DNA: TGTGCCACCAGTGATTTTAACGAACGGTTGAGCAATCAGCCCCAGCATTTT; CDR3 protein: CATSDFNERLSNQPQHF
V gene: TRBV6-2/TRBV6-3; J gene: TRBJ2-4; CDR3 length: 20; clone size: NA; D gene: TRBD1; CDR3 DNA: TGTGCCAGCAGTTACCAAGGTCCGGGACAGCCCTTTAAAGCCAAAAACATTCAGTACTTC; CDR3 protein: CASSYQGPGQPFKAKNIQYF
V gene: TRBV4-1; J gene: TRBJ2-1; CDR3 length: 16; clone size: once; D gene: NA; CDR3 DNA: TGCGCCAGCGGCCAAGGACTAAGCCCCTACTACAATGAGCAGTTCTTC; CDR3 protein: CASGQGLSPYYNEQFF
V gene: TRBV20-1; J gene: TRBJ2-1; CDR3 length: 15; clone size: few; D gene: TRBD2; CDR3 DNA: TGCAGTGCCAGATGGAGCGGGAGCTCCTACAATGAGCAGTTCTTC; CDR3 protein: CSARWSGSSYNEQFF
V gene: TRBV12-3/TRBV12-4; J gene: TRBJ2-1; CDR3 length: 18; clone size: NA; D gene: NA; CDR3 DNA: TGTGCCAGCAGCAGACCCTCGAGGGGGGGGGCGAGGAACAATGAGCAGTTCTTC; CDR3 protein: CASSRPSRGGARNNEQFF
V gene: TRBV27; J gene: TRBJ2-3; CDR3 length: 12; clone size: NA; D gene: NA; CDR3 DNA: TGTGCCAGCAGTCCCCGGTCAAATACGCAGTATTTT; CDR3 protein: CASSPRSNTQYF
V gene: TRBV5-1; J gene: TRBJ1-1; CDR3 length: 13; clone size: many; D gene: NA; CDR3 DNA: TGCGCCAGCAGCCCGAGGGCCCGGACTGAAGCTTTCTTT; CDR3 protein: CASSPRARTEAFF
V gene: TRBV5-6; J gene: TRBJ2-7; CDR3 length: 15; clone size: many; D gene: NA; CDR3 DNA: TGTGCCAGCAGCTTGTGGACGGCAAGCTCCTACGAGCAGTACTTC; CDR3 protein: CASSLWTASSYEQYF
V gene: TRBV21-1; J gene: TRBJ2-5; CDR3 length: 13; clone size: many; D gene: NA; CDR3 DNA: TGTGCCAGCACCTCCGACAGGGCAGAGACCCAGTACTTC; CDR3 protein: CASTSDRAETQYF
V gene: TRBV21-1; J gene: TRBJ2-5; CDR3 length: 15; clone size: few; D gene: NA; CDR3 DNA: TGTGCCAGCAGCGGAAGATCGACTGCCCAAGAGACCCAGTACTTC; CDR3 protein: CASSGRSTAQETQYF
V gene: TRBV12-3/TRBV12-4; J gene: TRBJ1-2; CDR3 length: 13; clone size: few; D gene: NA; CDR3 DNA: TGTGCCAGCAGGCGGACTCCTAAGATCGGCTACACCTTC; CDR3 protein: CASRRTPKIGYTF
V gene: TRBV12-3/TRBV12-4; J gene: TRBJ1-5; CDR3 length: 14; clone size: few; D gene: NA; CDR3 DNA: TGTGCCAGCAGCCCAGACTGGGGCAATCAGCCCCAGCATTTT; CDR3 protein: CASSPDWGNQPQHF
V gene: TRBV7-9; J gene: TRBJ2-7; CDR3 length: 13; clone size: many; D gene: NA; CDR3 DNA: TGTGCCAGCAGCTTAGTTATCACCTACGAGCAGTACTTC; CDR3 protein: CASSLVITYEQYF
V gene: TRBV7-2; J gene: TRBJ2-1; CDR3 length: 14; clone size: few; D gene: NA; CDR3 DNA: TGTGCCAGCAGCTTACGAGTCAACTACAATGAGCAGTTCTTC; CDR3 protein: CASSLRVNYNEQFF
V gene: TRBV3-1; J gene: TRBJ2-1; CDR3 length: 17; clone size: few; D gene: NA; CDR3 DNA: TGTGCCAGCAGCCAAGGAGGGGACTCGCTTTACTACAATGAGCAGTTCTTC; CDR3 protein: CASSQGGDSLYYNEQFF
V gene: TRBV12-3/TRBV12-4; J gene: TRBJ2-1; CDR3 length: 15; clone size: few; D gene: TRBD2; CDR3 DNA: TGTGCCAGCAGCAGCCGGACTAGCGGGAACAATGAGCAGTTCTTC; CDR3 protein: CASSSRTSGNNEQFF
V gene: TRBV11-1; J gene: TRBJ2-5; CDR3 length: 18; clone size: NA; D gene: TRBD2; CDR3 DNA: TGTGCCAGCAGCTATCGGCTAGGGACTAGCGGGGTCATGGGGACCCAGTACTTC; CDR3 protein: CASSYRLGTSGVMGTQYF
V gene: TRBV12-3/TRBV12-4; J gene: TRBJ2-7; CDR3 length: 12; clone size: few; D gene: NA; CDR3 DNA: TGTGCCAGCGCCCTCTTCCGGGTCGAGCAGTACTTC; CDR3 protein: CASALFRVEQYF
V gene: TRBV5-1; J gene: TRBJ2-4; CDR3 length: 14; clone size: few; D gene: NA; CDR3 DNA: TGCGCCAGCAGCTCGTCACTAGCCAAAAACATTCAGTACTTC; CDR3 protein: CASSSSLAKNIQYF
V gene: TRBV25-1; J gene: TRBJ2-7; CDR3 length: 16; clone size: NA; D gene: TRBD2; CDR3 DNA: TGTGCCAGCAACCCCCGGAGAACTAGCGGGCCCTACGAGCAGTACTTC; CDR3 protein: CASNPRRTSGPYEQYF
V gene: TRBV10-3; J gene: TRBJ2-3; CDR3 length: 16; clone size: few; D gene: TRBD2; CDR3 DNA: TGTGCCATCAGTGATCCCGGACTAGCCGGGGGAGATACGCAGTATTTT; CDR3 protein: CAISDPGLAGGDTQYF
V gene: TRBV20-1; J gene: TRBJ2-7; CDR3 length: 13; clone size: NA; D gene: NA; CDR3 DNA: TGCAGTGCTAGTTACCTAGGAAACTACGAGCAGTACTTC; CDR3 protein: CSASYLGNYEQYF
V gene: TRBV5-1; J gene: TRBJ2-3; CDR3 length: 14; clone size: NA; D gene: TRBD2; CDR3 DNA: TGCGCCAGTGCTAGCGGGGGAAGCACAGATACGCAGTATTTT; CDR3 protein: CASASGGSTDTQYF
V gene: TRBV5-1; J gene: TRBJ2-7; CDR3 length: 16; clone size: NA; D gene: TRBD2; CDR3 DNA: TGCGCCAGCAGCTTTGGCGGGAGGTCTCGTGTCTACGAGCAGTACTTC; CDR3 protein: CASSFGGRSRVYEQYF